The source of this TCR beta chain is a study of tumor-infiltrating lymphocytes in localized non-small cell lung cancer. Looking at the study overall: The cohort mixed smokers and never-smokers, several histologies, and some post-neoadjuvant-chemotherapy samples.

CDR3 size: 14 residues. Germline lookup yields CDR1 MNHEY and CDR2 SMNVEV (reference sequence). Trimming took off 2 bases at V and 2 bases at J, with 8 bases between the two ends. Study conclusions and caveats: Higher tumor T cell infiltration than in uninvolved lung was supported by TCRbeta sequencing. IM1 and IM2 tumors showed no difference in T-cell fraction.

This clone is large. No antigen is known for it. Repertoires were generated with immunoSEQ multiplex PCR, while TCRdb's copy carries only in-frame clones and drops some. This table holds 12,000 or so clones, 65% to 85% found once. Sequencing was done on a sample of lung tumor tissue. The V call is TRBV27, the J call TRBJ2-3; D unresolved. The origin of this receptor is a human donor with non-small cell lung cancer. For the CDR3, the DNA is TGTGCCAGCAGTTTAGGGTCCAACACAGATACGCAGTATTTT. Translation: CASSLGSNTDTQYF.